The entry that follows covers one TCR beta chain sequence. The sample belongs to a study of control samples from healthy donors and cancer patients. TCRdb keeps only in-frame clones here, not all; method: immunoSEQ multiplex PCR. The sample has about 130,000 clones, 90% seen once; the top ten hold 2% to 3%. The sample taken for sequencing was blood. The origin of this receptor is a man aged 35-49 years in good health.

CDR3 sequence reads: CASSLRDSDNEQFF. The CDR3 nucleotides read TGTGCCAGCAGTTTAAGGGACAGCGATAATGAGCAGTTCTTC. This chain connects TRBV27 to TRBJ2-1; 7 bases are shared with TRBD1. Germline CDR1 and CDR2: MNHEY and SMNVEV (reference sequence). Losses at the gene ends were 2 bases for V and 7 bases for J; bases not matched to a gene: 5. The CDR3 totals 14 residues.